This T cell receptor beta chain was sequenced for a study of blood T cells in healthy people across ages. This clonotype was observed at least ten times. A J-beta primer mix and a sample-barcoded 5' primer were used in a second PCR of about 7 to 12 cycles. From the 5' RACE reads, TCRdb called clonotypes with MiXCR, one entry per CDR3 protein. Of some 930,000 distinct CDR3 sequences listed, 25% to 35% are singletons. These data also formed part of another study, on T cells of mothers and their children. As reported in that work: Donation was provided by three healthy Caucasian mothers along with their six children.

Sequences were obtained from blood. The source of this sequence is a woman in her forties in good health.

Here the CDR3 DNA reads TGTGCCAGCAGTTTATTATCGCCCCCGATCGACAGGGCTAAGTATAGCAATCAGCCCCAGCATTTT. This gives the protein CASSLLSPPIDRAKYSNQPQHF. V is TRBV28 and J is TRBJ1-5; 7 nucleotides align to TRBD1. V shed 1 base, J shed 0 bases, and the junction held 21 bases outside the gene matches. In germline, CDR1 is MDHEN, CDR2 SYDVKM. This CDR3 has 22 residues.